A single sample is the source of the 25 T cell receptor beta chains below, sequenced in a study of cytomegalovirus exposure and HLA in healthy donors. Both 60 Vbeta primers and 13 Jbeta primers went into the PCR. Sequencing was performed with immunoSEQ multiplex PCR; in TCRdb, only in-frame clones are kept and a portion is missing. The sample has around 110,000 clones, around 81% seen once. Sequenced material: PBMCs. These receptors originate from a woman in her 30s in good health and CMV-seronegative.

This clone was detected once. The CDR3 DNA follows: TGTGCCAGCGCCCGCCTAGCGGGGGGAACCTACGAGCAGTACTTC. Translated: CASARLAGGTYEQYF. The V call is TRBV5-6, the J call TRBJ2-7, with 11 bases that match TRBD2. The CDR3 totals 15 residues. CDR1 and CDR2 from the germline V gene are SGHDT and YYEEEE. The V and J ends lost 7 bases and 2 bases, in that order; junction bases with no gene match: 8.

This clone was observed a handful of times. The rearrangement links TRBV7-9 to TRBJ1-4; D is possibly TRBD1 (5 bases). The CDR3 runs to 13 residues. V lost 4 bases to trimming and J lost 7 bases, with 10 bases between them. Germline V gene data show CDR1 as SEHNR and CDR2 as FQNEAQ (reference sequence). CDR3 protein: CASSSGFPEKLFF. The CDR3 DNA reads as TGTGCCAGCAGCTCAGGGTTTCCTGAAAAACTGTTTTTT.

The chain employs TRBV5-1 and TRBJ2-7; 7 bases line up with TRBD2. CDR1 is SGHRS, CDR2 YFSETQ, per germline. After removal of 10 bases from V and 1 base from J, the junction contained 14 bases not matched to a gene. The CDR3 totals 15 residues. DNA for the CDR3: TGCGCCCCCAGTCGTTTCCTAGCGGAATCCTACGAGCAGTACTTC. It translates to CAPSRFLAESYEQYF. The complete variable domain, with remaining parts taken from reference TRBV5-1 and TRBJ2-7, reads KAGVTQTPRYLIKTRGQQVTLSCSPISGHRSVSWYQQTPGQGLQFLFEYFSETQRNKGNFPGRFSGRQFSNSRSEMNVSTLELGDSALYLCAPSRFLAESYEQYFGPGTRLTVT.

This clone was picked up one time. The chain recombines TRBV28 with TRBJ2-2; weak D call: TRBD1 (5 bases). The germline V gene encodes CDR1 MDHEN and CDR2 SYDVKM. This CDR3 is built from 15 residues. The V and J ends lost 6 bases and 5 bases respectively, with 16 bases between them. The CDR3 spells CASSSPSQGTGELFF. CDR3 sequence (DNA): TGTGCCAGCAGCTCTCCCTCCCAGGGAACCGGGGAGCTGTTTTTT.

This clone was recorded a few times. The chain's CDR3 is CASSESWTSGSLEQFF. CDR3 DNA sequence: TGTGCCAGCAGTGAATCCTGGACTAGCGGGAGTTTGGAGCAGTTCTTC. The chain joins TRBV6-4 to TRBJ2-1, with 13 nucleotides matching TRBD2. The V and J ends lost 3 bases and 10 bases, in that order; junction bases with no gene match: 9. This CDR3 contains 16 residues. The germline CDR1 and CDR2 sequences are MRHNA and SNTAGT.

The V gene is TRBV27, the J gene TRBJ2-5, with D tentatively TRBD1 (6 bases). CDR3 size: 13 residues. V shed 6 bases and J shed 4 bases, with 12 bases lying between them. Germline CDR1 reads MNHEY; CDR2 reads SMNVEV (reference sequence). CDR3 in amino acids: CASRRTVLETQYF. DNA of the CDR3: TGTGCCAGCAGGCGGACAGTTCTAGAGACCCAGTACTTC.

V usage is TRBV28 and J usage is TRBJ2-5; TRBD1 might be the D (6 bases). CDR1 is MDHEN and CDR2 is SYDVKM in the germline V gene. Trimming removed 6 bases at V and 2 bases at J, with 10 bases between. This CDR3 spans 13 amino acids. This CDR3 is CASSTGTQETQYF. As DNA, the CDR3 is TGTGCCAGCAGCACCGGGACACAAGAGACCCAGTACTTC.

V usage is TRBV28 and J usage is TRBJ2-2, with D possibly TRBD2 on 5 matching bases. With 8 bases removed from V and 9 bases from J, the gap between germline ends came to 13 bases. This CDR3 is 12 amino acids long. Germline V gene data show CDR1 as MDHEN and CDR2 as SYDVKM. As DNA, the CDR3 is TGTGCCAGCCGAGAGGGCAGAAGGGAGCTGTTTTTT. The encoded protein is CASREGRRELFF.

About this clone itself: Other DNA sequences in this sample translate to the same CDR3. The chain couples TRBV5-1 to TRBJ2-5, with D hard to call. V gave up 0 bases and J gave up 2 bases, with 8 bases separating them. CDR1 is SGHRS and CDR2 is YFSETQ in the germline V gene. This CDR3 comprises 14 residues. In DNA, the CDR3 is TGCGCCAGCAGCTTGGCCTCGGGTCAAGAGACCCAGTACTTC. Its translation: CASSLASGQETQYF.

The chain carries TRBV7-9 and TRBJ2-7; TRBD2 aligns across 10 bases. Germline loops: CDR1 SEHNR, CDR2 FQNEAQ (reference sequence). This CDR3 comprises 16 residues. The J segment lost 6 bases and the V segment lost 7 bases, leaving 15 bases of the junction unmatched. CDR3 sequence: CASTADNSGRPCEQYF. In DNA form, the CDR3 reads TGTGCCAGCACCGCTGATAATAGCGGGAGGCCTTGCGAGCAGTACTTC.

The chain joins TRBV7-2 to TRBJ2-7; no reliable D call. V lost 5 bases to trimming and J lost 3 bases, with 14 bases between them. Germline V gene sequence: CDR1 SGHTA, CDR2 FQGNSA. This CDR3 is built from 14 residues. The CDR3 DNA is TGTGCCAGCAGCCCCCCGAGTGGTCGCTACGAGCAGTACTTC. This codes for CASSPPSGRYEQYF.

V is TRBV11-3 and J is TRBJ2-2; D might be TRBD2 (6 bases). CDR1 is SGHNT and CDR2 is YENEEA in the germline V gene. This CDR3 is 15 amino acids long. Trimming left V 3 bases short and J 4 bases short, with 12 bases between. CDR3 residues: CASSLGGSSTGELFF. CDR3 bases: TGTGCCAGCAGCTTGGGAGGAAGTAGCACCGGGGAGCTGTTTTTT.

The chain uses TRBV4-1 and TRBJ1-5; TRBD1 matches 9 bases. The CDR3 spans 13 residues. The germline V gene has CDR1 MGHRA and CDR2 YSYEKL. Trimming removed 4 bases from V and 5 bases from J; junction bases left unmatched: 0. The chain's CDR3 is CASSRDRDQPQHF. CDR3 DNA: TGCGCCAGCAGCCGGGACAGGGATCAGCCCCAGCATTTT.

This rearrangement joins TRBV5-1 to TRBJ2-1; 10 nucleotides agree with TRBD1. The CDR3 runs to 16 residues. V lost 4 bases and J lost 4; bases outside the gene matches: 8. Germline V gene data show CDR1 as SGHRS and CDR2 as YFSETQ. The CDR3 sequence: CASSLGTGERYNEQFF. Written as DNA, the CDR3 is TGCGCCAGCAGCCTAGGGACAGGGGAGAGGTACAATGAGCAGTTCTTC. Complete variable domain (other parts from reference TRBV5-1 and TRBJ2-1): KAGVTQTPRYLIKTRGQQVTLSCSPISGHRSVSWYQQTPGQGLQFLFEYFSETQRNKGNFPGRFSGRQFSNSRSEMNVSTLELGDSALYLCASSLGTGERYNEQFFGPGTRLTVL.

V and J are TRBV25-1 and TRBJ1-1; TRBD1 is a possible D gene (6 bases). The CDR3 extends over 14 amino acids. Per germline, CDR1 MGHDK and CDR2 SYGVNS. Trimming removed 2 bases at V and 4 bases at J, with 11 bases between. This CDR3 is CASSEIGGPTEAFF. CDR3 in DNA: TGTGCCAGCAGTGAAATTGGGGGCCCCACTGAAGCTTTCTTT.

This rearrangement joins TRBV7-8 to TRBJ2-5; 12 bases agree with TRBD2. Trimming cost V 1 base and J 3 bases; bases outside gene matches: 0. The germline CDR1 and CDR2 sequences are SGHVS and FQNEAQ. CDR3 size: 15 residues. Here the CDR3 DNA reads TGTGCCAGCAGCTTAGGACTAGCGGGAGAAGAGACCCAGTACTTC. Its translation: CASSLGLAGEETQYF. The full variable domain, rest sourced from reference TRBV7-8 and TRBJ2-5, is GAGVSQSPRYKVAKRGQDVALRCDPISGHVSLFWYQQALGQGPEFLTYFQNEAQLDKSGLPSDRFFAERPEGSVSTLKIQRTQQEDSAVYLCASSLGLAGEETQYFGPGTRLLVL.

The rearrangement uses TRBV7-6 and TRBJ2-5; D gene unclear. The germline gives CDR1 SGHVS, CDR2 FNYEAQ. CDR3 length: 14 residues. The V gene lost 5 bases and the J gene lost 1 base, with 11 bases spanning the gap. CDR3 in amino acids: CASSPTIAQETQYF. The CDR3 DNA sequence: TGTGCCAGCAGCCCTACAATAGCCCAAGAGACCCAGTACTTC. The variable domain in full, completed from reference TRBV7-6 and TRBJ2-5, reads GAGVSQSPRYKVTKRGQDVALRCDPISGHVSLYWYRQALGQGPEFLTYFNYEAQQDKSGLPNDRFSAERPEGSISTLTIQRTEQRDSAMYRCASSPTIAQETQYFGPGTRLLVL.

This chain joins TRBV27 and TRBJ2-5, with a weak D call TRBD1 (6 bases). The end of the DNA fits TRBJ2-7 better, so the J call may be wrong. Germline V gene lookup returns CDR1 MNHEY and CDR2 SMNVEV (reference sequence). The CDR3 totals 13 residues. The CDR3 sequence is CASRIQGSYEQYF. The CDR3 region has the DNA TGTGCCAGCAGAATCCAGGGGTCCTACGAGCAGTACTTC.

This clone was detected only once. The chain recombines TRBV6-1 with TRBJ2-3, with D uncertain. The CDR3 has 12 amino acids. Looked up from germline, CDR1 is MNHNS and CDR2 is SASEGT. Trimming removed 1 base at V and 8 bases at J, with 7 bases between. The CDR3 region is CASSEVVATQYF. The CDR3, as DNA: TGTGCCAGCAGTGAAGTGGTAGCTACGCAGTATTTT.

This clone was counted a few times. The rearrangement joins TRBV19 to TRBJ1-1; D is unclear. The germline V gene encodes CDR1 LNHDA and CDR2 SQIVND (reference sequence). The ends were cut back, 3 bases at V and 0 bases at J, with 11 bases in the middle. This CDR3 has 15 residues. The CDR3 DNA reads TGTGCCAGTAGTATGAGGCAGCCCTTGAACACTGAAGCTTTCTTT. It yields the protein CASSMRQPLNTEAFF.

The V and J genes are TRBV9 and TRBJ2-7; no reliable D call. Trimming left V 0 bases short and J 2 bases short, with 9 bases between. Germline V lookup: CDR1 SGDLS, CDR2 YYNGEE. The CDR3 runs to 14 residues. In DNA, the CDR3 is TGTGCCAGCAGCGTAGAGGCTAGTCCCTACGAGCAGTACTTC. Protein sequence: CASSVEASPYEQYF.

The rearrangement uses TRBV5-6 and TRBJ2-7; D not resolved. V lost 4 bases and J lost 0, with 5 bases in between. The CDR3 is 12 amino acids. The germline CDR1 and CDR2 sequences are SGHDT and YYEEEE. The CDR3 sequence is CASSESSYEQYF. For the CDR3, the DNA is TGTGCCAGCAGCGAGAGCTCCTACGAGCAGTACTTC.

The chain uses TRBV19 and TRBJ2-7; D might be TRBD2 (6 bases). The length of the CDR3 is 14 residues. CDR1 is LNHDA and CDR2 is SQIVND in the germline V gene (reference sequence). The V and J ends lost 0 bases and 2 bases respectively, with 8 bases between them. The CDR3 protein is CASSIEGGTYEQYF. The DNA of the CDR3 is TGTGCCAGTAGTATAGAAGGCGGGACCTACGAGCAGTACTTC.

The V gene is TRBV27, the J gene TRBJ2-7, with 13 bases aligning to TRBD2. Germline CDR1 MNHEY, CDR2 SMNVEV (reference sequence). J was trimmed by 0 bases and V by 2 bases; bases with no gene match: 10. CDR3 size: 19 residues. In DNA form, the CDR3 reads TGTGCCAGCAGTTTAAAGGGACTAGCGGGATCAACCCACTCCTACGAGCAGTACTTC. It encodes CASSLKGLAGSTHSYEQYF.

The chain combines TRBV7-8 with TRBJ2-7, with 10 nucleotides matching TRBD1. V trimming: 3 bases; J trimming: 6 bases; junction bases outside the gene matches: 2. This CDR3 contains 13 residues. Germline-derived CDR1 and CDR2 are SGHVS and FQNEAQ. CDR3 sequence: CASSFDRGREQYF. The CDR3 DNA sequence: TGTGCCAGCAGCTTCGACAGGGGGCGCGAGCAGTACTTC.